Sequencing of this T cell receptor (beta chain) was carried out in a study of blood T cell repertoires in COVID-19. Study information: T cells, B-cell-depleted T cells, or PBMCs provided the cDNA or gDNA that served as material.

The CDR3 consists of 18 residues. CDR1 and CDR2 (germline): LGHNT, FRNRAP. The trim removed 5 bases at V and 0 bases at J, leaving 12 bases unmatched. Assay used: immunoSEQ multiplex PCR; TCRdb lists only in-frame clones, some missing. The repertoire holds over 200,000 clones, around 89% seen once, with less than 1.5% in the top ten. Which cohort a participant joined came from the clinical history participants gave. Cohort 3 donors counted as recovered after two negative PCRs, clearance, or resolved symptoms. The chain recombines TRBV12-5 with TRBJ2-3, with 9 bases fitting TRBD1. Material: PBMCs or T cells enriched from blood (not recorded which). The receptor's source is a man younger than 40 who had recovered from COVID-19. The CDR3 region is CASGPSPQGASSTDTQYF. The CDR3 DNA is TGTGCTAGTGGTCCCAGTCCACAGGGGGCATCTAGCACAGATACGCAGTATTTT. Based on the CDR3 plus reference TRBV12-5 and TRBJ2-3, the full variable domain is DARVTQTPRHKVTEMGQEVTMRCQPILGHNTVFWYRQTMMQGLELLAYFRNRAPLDDSGMPKDRFSAEMPDATLATLKIQPSEPRDSAVYFCASGPSPQGASSTDTQYFGPGTRLTVL.